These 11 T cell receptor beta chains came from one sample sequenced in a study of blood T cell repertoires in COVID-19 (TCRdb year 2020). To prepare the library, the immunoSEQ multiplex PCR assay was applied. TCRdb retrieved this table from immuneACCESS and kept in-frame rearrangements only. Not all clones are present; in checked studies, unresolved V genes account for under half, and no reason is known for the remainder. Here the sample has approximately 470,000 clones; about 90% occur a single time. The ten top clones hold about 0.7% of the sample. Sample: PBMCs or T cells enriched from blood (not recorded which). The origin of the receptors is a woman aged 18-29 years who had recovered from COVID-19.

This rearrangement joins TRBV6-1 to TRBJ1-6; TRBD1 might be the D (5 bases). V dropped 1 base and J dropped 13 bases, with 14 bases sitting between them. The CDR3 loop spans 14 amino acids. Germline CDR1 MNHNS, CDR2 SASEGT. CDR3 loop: CASSEGSGGPPLHF. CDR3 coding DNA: TGTGCCAGCAGTGAAGGATCGGGGGGTCCCCCCCTCCACTTT.

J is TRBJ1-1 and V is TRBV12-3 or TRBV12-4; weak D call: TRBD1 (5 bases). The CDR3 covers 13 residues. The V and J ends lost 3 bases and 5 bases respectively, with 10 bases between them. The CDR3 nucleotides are TGTGCCAGCAGTTTTAGGTCAGGGACTGAAGCTTTCTTT. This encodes CASSFRSGTEAFF.

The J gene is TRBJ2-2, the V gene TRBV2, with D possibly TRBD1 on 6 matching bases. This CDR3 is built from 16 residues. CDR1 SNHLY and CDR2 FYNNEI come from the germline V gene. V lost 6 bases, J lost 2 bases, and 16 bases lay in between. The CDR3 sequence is CASSGPFRGNTGELFF. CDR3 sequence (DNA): TGTGCCAGCAGCGGCCCCTTCAGGGGAAACACCGGGGAGCTGTTTTTT.

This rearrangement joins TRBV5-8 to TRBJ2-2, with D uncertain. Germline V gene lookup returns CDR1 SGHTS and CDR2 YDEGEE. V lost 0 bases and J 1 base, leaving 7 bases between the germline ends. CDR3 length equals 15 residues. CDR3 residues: CASSLVRVNTGELFF. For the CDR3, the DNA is TGTGCCAGCAGCTTGGTTCGGGTGAACACCGGGGAGCTGTTTTTT.

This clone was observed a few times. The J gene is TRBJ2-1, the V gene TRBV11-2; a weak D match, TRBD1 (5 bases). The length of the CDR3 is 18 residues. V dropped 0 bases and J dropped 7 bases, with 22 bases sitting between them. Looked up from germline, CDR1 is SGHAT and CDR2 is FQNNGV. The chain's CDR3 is CASSLELKDNKKLNEQFF. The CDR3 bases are TGTGCCAGCAGCTTAGAGCTCAAGGACAATAAAAAGCTTAATGAGCAGTTCTTC.

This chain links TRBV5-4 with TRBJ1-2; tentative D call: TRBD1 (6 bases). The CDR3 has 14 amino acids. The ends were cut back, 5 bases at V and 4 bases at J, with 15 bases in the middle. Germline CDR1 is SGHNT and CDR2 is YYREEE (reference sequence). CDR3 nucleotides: TGTGCCAGCAGGCTCGTTACAGGGACCTATGGCTACACCTTC. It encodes CASRLVTGTYGYTF.

The CDR3 DNA sequence: TGCGCCAGCAGCCCAACGCACAAGGGGGCGGTTGAAAAACTGTTTTTT. Residues: CASSPTHKGAVEKLFF. J is TRBJ1-4 and V is TRBV5-1, with TRBD1 matching 7 bases. The CDR3 loop spans 16 amino acids. V was pared by 4 bases and J by 7 bases, with 13 bases of the junction left unmatched. Germline CDR1 is SGHRS and CDR2 is YFSETQ.

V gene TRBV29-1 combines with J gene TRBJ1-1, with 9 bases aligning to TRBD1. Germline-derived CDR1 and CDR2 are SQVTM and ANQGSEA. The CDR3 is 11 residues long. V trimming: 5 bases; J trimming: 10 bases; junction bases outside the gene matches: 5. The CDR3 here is CSVLEGQGAFF. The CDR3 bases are TGCAGCGTTTTGGAGGGACAGGGAGCTTTCTTT.

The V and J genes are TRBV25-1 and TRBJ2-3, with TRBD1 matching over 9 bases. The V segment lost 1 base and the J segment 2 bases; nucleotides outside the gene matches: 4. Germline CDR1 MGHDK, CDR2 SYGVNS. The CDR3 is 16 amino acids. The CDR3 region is CASSEWGTGPTDTQYF. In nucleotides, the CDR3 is TGTGCCAGCAGTGAATGGGGGACAGGGCCCACAGATACGCAGTATTTT.

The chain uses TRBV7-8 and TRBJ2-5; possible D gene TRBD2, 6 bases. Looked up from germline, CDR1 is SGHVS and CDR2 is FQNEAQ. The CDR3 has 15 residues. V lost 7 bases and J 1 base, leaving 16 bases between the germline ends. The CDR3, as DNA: TGTGCCAGCACCCTTAACTACGGGGGCCAAGAGACCCAGTACTTC. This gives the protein CASTLNYGGQETQYF.

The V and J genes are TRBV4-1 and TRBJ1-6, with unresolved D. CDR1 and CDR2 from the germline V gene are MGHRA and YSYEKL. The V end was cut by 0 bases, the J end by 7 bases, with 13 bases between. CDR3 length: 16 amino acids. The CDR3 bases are TGCGCCAGCAGCCAAGAAACGCAGTTCATAAATTCACCCCTCCACTTT. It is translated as CASSQETQFINSPLHF.